The 20 T cell receptor beta chains reported below all come from one sample, sequenced in a study of technical replicates of blood from several donors (dated by TCRdb to 2016 to 2017). The protocol used for the library was the immunoSEQ multiplex PCR assay. What TCRdb holds here is the immuneACCESS table cut down to in-frame rearrangements. Part of the clones is not present; checked against another copy, under half of the missing clones reflect an unresolved V gene, and the others are unexplained. The sample profile shows approximately 41,000 clones; around 96% of them were found once. The ten largest clonotypes hold less than 0.45% of the sample. The sequenced sample consisted of T cells isolated from PBMCs. The receptors were gathered from a human donor in good health.

The rearrangement links TRBV6-5 to TRBJ2-4; perhaps TRBD1 as D (5 bases). The CDR3 runs to 14 residues. Germline V gene sequence: CDR1 MNHEY, CDR2 SVGAGI. Trimming stripped 0 bases from V and 5 bases from J, with 8 bases between. CDR3 protein: CASSYSRQQNIQYF. Here the CDR3 DNA reads TGTGCCAGCAGTTACTCGAGACAGCAAAACATTCAGTACTTC.

The chain joins TRBV30 to TRBJ2-7, with TRBD2 as a possible D gene (6 bases). The CDR3 consists of 16 residues. Germline V gene lookup returns CDR1 GTSNPN and CDR2 SVGIG (reference sequence). The V and J ends lost 5 bases and 0 bases respectively, with 20 bases between them. The DNA for the CDR3 is TGTGCCTGGTGGAACCCGGGTAGCGGATCCTCCTACGAGCAGTACTTC. Translation: CAWWNPGSGSSYEQYF.

The chain's CDR3 is CASSFNGNTEAFF. The CDR3, as DNA: TGTGCCAGCAGCTTTAACGGTAACACTGAAGCTTTCTTT. The chain uses TRBV11-2 and TRBJ1-1; D is undetermined. Trimming stripped 3 bases from V and 2 bases from J, with 7 bases between. The CDR3 extends over 13 amino acids. Germline assignment: CDR1 SGHAT and CDR2 FQNNGV.

A note on this clone: Other nucleotide sequences in the sample specify the same CDR3. The chain employs TRBV7-9 and TRBJ2-7; maybe TRBD1 (5 bases). The germline V and J ends were trimmed by 5 bases and 3 bases, with 11 bases remaining between them. Germline loops: CDR1 SEHNR, CDR2 FQNEAQ (reference sequence). The CDR3 has 13 residues. The CDR3 protein is CASSPDSSYEQYF. As DNA, the CDR3 is TGTGCCAGCAGCCCCGACAGCAGCTACGAGCAGTACTTC.

This clone showed up just a few times. The rearrangement links TRBV5-1 to TRBJ1-2, with TRBD1 identical over 8 bases. Trimming at V came to 4 bases and at J to 8 bases, leaving 19 bases not matched to a gene. Germline CDR1 is SGHRS and CDR2 is YFSETQ. The CDR3 contains 17 residues. The CDR3 protein is CASSRVYQGADQAGYTF. As DNA, the CDR3 is TGCGCCAGCAGCCGAGTTTACCAGGGGGCGGATCAGGCCGGCTACACCTTC.

The chain is built from TRBV27 and TRBJ1-1; D remains ambiguous. CDR1 is MNHEY and CDR2 is SMNVEV in the germline V gene (reference sequence). V lost 3 bases to trimming and J lost 0 bases, with 8 bases between them. This CDR3 comprises 14 residues. CDR3 bases: TGTGCCAGCAGTTTCCAGGCAATGAACACTGAAGCTTTCTTT. Amino acids: CASSFQAMNTEAFF.

The chain recombines TRBV6-1 with TRBJ2-7, with 8 bases fitting TRBD1. Unmatched junction bases numbered 6, after V lost 2 bases and J lost 0 bases. The CDR3 spans 16 residues. Germline CDR1 MNHNS, CDR2 SASEGT. In DNA form, the CDR3 reads TGTGCCAGCAGTGAACCGGGACAGGCGCACTCCTACGAGCAGTACTTC. Encoded protein: CASSEPGQAHSYEQYF.

The genes are TRBV5-8 and TRBJ2-7; no definite D call. The CDR3 extends over 12 amino acids. CDR1 is SGHTS, CDR2 YDEGEE, per germline. The V gene lost 2 bases and the J gene lost 4 bases, with 7 bases spanning the gap. CDR3 in amino acids: CASSFRGYEQYF. CDR3 coding DNA: TGTGCCAGCAGCTTCCGCGGTTACGAGCAGTACTTC. The full variable domain, rest sourced from reference TRBV5-8 and TRBJ2-7, is EAGVTQSPTHLIKTRGQQATLRCSPISGHTSVYWYQQALGLGLQFLLWYDEGEERNRGNFPPRFSGRQFPNYSSELNVNALELEDSALYLCASSFRGYEQYFGPGTRLTVT.

This clone has only one observation. The chain recombines TRBV13 with TRBJ2-5; D is undetermined. V was trimmed by 3 bases and J by 4 bases, leaving 9 bases between them. The CDR3 is 13 amino acids. Germline CDR1 is PRHDT and CDR2 is FYEKMQ (reference sequence). The CDR3 protein is CASSFRHVETQYF. CDR3 bases: TGTGCCAGCAGCTTCCGACACGTAGAGACCCAGTACTTC.

This clone appeared a few times. The rearrangement uses TRBV5-4 and TRBJ2-1; 14 nucleotides line up with TRBD2. This CDR3 is built from 15 residues. V was clipped by 4 bases and J by 6 bases; unmatched bases: 3. Germline loops: CDR1 SGHNT, CDR2 YYREEE (reference sequence). DNA for the CDR3: TGTGCCAGCAGCCGGGGACTAGCGGGAGCCAATGAGCAGTTCTTC. Its protein is CASSRGLAGANEQFF.

V is TRBV6-5 and J is TRBJ2-4; possibly TRBD2 for D (5 bases). The germline gives CDR1 MNHEY, CDR2 SVGAGI. V lost 2 bases and J 3 bases, leaving 14 bases between the germline ends. CDR3 length: 16 amino acids. CDR3 residues: CASSYRASGGKNIQYF. The CDR3 DNA reads TGTGCCAGCAGTTACCGGGCTAGTGGAGGCAAAAACATTCAGTACTTC.

This chain connects TRBV7-9 to TRBJ2-1; 9 bases agree with TRBD2. CDR3 size: 16 residues. Trimming at V came to 5 bases and at J to 8 bases, leaving 13 bases not matched to a gene. The germline CDR1 and CDR2 sequences are SEHNR and FQNEAQ (reference sequence). Written as DNA, the CDR3 is TGTGCCAGCAGCCCTTATATCGCGGGAGGGGGGGATGAGCAGTTCTTC. This encodes CASSPYIAGGGDEQFF.

The chain is built from TRBV28 and TRBJ2-5; maybe TRBD1 (6 bases). The CDR3 totals 13 residues. The V end was cut by 7 bases, the J end by 2 bases, with 11 bases between. Germline V CDR1 and CDR2: MDHEN, SYDVKM. CDR3 protein: CASNGQPQETQYF. In nucleotides, the CDR3 is TGTGCCAGCAATGGACAGCCTCAAGAGACCCAGTACTTC.

The chain employs TRBV5-1 and TRBJ2-7; 7 positions agree with TRBD2. This CDR3 spans 14 amino acids. The trim removed 4 bases at V and 3 bases at J, leaving 7 bases unmatched. Germline CDR1 reads SGHRS; CDR2 reads YFSETQ. The CDR3 region has the DNA TGCGCCAGCAGCCCATTTGGGGGGGACTACGAGCAGTACTTC. Amino acid sequence: CASSPFGGDYEQYF.

The rearrangement joins TRBV18 to TRBJ1-3, with TRBD1 matching over 8 bases. The germline V gene encodes CDR1 KGHSH and CDR2 LQKENI. The V and J ends lost 2 bases and 0 bases, in that order; junction bases with no gene match: 15. This CDR3 contains 20 residues. CDR3 loop: CASSPTGTGYATVSGNTIYF. The CDR3 region has the DNA TGTGCCAGCTCACCAACCGGGACAGGCTACGCTACAGTCTCTGGAAACACCATATATTTT.

The rearrangement links TRBV19 to TRBJ1-2; a possible D gene is TRBD1 (6 bases). Germline CDR1 is LNHDA and CDR2 is SQIVND (reference sequence). The CDR3 is 10 amino acids. V lost 9 bases and J 8 bases, leaving 10 bases between the germline ends. In DNA form, the CDR3 reads TGTGCCAGCTACAGGGACGGCTACACCTTC. Encoded protein: CASYRDGYTF.

This chain uses TRBV28 with TRBJ1-5, with a tentative D call TRBD1 (5 bases). Deletions cut 7 bases from V and 7 bases from J, with 17 bases between. Per germline, CDR1 MDHEN and CDR2 SYDVKM. The CDR3 is 14 amino acids. CDR3 in amino acids: CASTYQTGDQPQHF. The CDR3 DNA reads TGTGCCAGCACCTACCAAACGGGGGACCAGCCCCAGCATTTT.

The chain has TRBV19 and TRBJ1-1; TRBD1 matches at 8 bases. V shed 5 bases, J shed 5 bases, and the junction held 4 bases outside the gene matches. The germline CDR1 and CDR2 sequences are LNHDA and SQIVND (reference sequence). The CDR3 extends over 13 amino acids. The CDR3 DNA is TGTGCCAGTAGTCTTACAGGGGGGACTGAAGCTTTCTTT. Its translation: CASSLTGGTEAFF.

The chain is built from TRBV7-2 and TRBJ1-1; D may be TRBD1 (6 bases). Germline CDR1 SGHTA, CDR2 FQGNSA. The CDR3 spans 15 residues. V was cut by 2 bases and J by 4 bases, with 14 bases left in between. CDR3 protein: CASSLRTWDTTEAFF. CDR3 DNA: TGTGCCAGCAGCTTAAGGACTTGGGACACCACTGAAGCTTTCTTT.

The chain employs TRBV6-6 and TRBJ2-2, with TRBD2 matching over 9 bases. With 10 bases clipped from V and 5 bases from J, the junction kept 8 bases outside the gene matches. This CDR3 comprises 14 residues. The V gene's germline CDR1 is MNHNY and CDR2 SVGAGI (reference sequence). The CDR3 DNA reads as TGTGCCACCTTAGCGGGAGTTCGTACCGGGGAGCTGTTTTTT. This encodes CATLAGVRTGELFF.